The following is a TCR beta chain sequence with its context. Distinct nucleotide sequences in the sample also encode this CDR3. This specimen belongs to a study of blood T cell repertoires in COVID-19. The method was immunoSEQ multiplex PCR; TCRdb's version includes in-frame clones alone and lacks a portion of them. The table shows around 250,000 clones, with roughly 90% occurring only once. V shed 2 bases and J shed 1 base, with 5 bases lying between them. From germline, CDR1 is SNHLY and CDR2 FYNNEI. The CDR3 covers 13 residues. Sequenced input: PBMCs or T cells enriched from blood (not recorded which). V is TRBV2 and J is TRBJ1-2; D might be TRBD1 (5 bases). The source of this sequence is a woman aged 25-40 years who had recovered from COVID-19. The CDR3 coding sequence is TGTGCCAGCAGTGAACAGGGTAACTATGGCTACACCTTC. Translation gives CASSEQGNYGYTF.